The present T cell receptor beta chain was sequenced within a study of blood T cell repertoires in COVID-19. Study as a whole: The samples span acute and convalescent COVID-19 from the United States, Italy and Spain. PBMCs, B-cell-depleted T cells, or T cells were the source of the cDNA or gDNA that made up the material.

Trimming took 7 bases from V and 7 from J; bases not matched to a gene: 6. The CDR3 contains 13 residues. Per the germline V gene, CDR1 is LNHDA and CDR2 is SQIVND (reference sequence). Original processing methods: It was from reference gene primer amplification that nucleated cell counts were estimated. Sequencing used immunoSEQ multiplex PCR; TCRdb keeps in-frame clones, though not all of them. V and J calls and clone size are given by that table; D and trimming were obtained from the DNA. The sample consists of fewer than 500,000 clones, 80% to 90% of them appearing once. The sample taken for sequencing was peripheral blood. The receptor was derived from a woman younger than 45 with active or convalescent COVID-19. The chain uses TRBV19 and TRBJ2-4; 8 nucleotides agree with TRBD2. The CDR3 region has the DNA TGTGCCAGTACGCGGGGGGCTGGGAACATTCAGTACTTC. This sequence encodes CASTRGAGNIQYF.